This T cell receptor (beta chain) came from a study of blood T cell repertoires in COVID-19. The wider study: Samples taken during acute and convalescent COVID-19 were collected in the United States, Italy and Spain. Nucleic acid was either cDNA or gDNA, and it came from T cells, B-cell-depleted T cells, or PBMCs.

Generated by immunoSEQ multiplex PCR, the TCRdb table keeps only in-frame clones and is missing some. The sample holds 250,000 to 350,000 clones, around 88% seen once. This TCR derives from a woman aged 50 to 65 with acute or convalescent COVID-19. Sequencing used peripheral blood.

The CDR3 loop reads CASSAGTGIGNQPQHF. CDR3 coding DNA: TGTGCCAGTAGTGCCGGGACAGGAATCGGCAATCAGCCCCAGCATTTT. V usage is TRBV19 and J usage is TRBJ1-5, with 8 bases that match TRBD1. Germline CDR1 reads LNHDA; CDR2 reads SQIVND (reference sequence). The CDR3 spans 16 residues. J was trimmed by 2 bases and V by 5 bases; bases with no gene match: 8.